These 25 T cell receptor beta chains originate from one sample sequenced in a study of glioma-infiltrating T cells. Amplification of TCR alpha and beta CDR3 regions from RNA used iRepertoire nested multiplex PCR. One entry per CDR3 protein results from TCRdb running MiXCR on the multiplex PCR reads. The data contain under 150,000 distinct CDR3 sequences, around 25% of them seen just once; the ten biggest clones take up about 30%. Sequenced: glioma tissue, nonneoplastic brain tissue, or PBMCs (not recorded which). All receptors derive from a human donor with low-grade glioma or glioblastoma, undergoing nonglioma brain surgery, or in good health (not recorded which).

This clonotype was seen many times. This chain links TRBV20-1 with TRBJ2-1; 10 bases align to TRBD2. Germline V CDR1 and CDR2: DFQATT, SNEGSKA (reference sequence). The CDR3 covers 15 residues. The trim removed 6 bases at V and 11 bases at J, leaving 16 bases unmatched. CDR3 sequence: CSARGLAGAPLQQFF. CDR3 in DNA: TGCAGTGCGCGAGGGCTAGCGGGGGCTCCTCTCCAGCAGTTCTTC.

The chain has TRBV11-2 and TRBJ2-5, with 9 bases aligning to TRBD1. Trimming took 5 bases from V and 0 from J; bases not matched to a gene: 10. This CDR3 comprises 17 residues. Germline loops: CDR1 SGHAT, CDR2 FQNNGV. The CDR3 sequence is CASSPGQGNFYQETQYF. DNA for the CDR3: TGTGCCAGCAGCCCGGGACAGGGAAACTTCTACCAAGAGACCCAGTACTTC.

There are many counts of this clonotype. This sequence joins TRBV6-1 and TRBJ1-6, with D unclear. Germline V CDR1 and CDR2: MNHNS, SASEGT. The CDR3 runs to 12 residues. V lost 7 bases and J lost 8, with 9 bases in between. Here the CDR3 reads CASISPYSPLHF. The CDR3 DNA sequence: TGTGCCAGCATATCGCCCTATTCACCCCTCCACTTT.

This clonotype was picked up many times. The CDR3 coding sequence is TGTGCCAGCAGTAGACAGGCGAACCAGCCCCAGCATTTT. This encodes CASSRQANQPQHF. V and J are TRBV6-1 and TRBJ1-5; maybe TRBD1 (6 bases). This CDR3 has 13 amino acids. The V end was cut by 5 bases, the J end by 7 bases, with 12 bases between. Germline V gives CDR1 MNHNS, CDR2 SASEGT.

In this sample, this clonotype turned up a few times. CDR3 sequence reads: CASSQELAGGAETQYF. Written as DNA, the CDR3 is TGCGCCAGCAGCCAAGAACTAGCGGGGGGAGCGGAGACCCAGTACTTC. The rearrangement joins TRBV4-1 to TRBJ2-5; 12 nucleotides align to TRBD2. The CDR3 contains 16 residues. Germline values: CDR1 MGHRA, CDR2 YSYEKL. Trimming cost V 0 bases and J 5 bases; bases outside gene matches: 4.

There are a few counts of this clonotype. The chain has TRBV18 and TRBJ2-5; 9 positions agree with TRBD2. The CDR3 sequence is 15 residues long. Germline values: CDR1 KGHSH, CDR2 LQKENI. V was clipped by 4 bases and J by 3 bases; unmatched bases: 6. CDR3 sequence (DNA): TGTGCCAGCTCACGAAGCGGGGGGCCTGAAGAGACCCAGTACTTC. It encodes CASSRSGGPEETQYF.

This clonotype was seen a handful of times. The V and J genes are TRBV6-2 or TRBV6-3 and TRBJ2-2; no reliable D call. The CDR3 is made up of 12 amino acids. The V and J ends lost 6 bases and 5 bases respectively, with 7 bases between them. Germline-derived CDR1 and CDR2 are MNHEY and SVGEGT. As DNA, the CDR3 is TGTGCCAGCAGCGGTAGAACCGGGGAGCTGTTTTTT. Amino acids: CASSGRTGELFF.

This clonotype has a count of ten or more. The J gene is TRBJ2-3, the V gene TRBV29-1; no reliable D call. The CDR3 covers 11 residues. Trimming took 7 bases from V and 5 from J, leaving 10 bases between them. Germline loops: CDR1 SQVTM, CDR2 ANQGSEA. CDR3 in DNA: TGCAGCGCATTGGACCTAGATACGCAGTATTTT. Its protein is CSALDLDTQYF.

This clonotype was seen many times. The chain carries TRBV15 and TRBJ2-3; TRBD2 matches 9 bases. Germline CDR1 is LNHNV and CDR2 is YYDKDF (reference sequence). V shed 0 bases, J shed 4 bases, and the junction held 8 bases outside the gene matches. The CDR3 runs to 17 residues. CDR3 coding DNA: TGTGCCACCAGCAGAGATCCTGGCGGGGGGGCAGCAGATACGCAGTATTTT. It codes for CATSRDPGGGAADTQYF.

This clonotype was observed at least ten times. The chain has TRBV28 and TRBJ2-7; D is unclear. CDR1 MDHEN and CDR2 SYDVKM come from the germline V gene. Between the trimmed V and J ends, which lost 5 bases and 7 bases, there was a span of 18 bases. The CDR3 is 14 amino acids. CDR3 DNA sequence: TGTGCCAGCAGTCTAAATGGTGGTCTGGGAGAGCAGTACGTC. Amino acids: CASSLNGGLGEQYV.

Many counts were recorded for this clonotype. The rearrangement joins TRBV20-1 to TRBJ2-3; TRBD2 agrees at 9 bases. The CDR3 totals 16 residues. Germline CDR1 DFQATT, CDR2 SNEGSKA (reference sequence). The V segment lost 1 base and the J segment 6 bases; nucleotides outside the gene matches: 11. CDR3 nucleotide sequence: TGCAGTGCTAGAGGGGATGGCGGGGGGGCCCCCGATACGCAGTATTTT. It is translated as CSARGDGGGAPDTQYF.

CDR3 coding DNA: TGTGCCAGCAGCCGACCGGGACTAGCGAATGAGCAGTTCTTC. This translates into CASSRPGLANEQFF. The chain has TRBV28 and TRBJ2-1; TRBD2 matches at 10 bases. The CDR3 is 14 residues long. The junction had 6 bases not matched to a gene; V was cut back by 6 bases and J by 7 bases. Germline V gives CDR1 MDHEN, CDR2 SYDVKM.

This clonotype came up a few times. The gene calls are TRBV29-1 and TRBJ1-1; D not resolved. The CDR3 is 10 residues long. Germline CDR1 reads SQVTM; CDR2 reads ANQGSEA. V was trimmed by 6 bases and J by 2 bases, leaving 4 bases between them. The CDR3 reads CSVDNTEAFF. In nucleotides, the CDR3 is TGCAGCGTCGATAACACTGAAGCTTTCTTT. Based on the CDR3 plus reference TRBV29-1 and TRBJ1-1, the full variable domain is SAVISQKPSRDICQRGTSLTIQCQVDSQVTMMFWYRQQPGQSLTLIATANQGSEATYESGFVIDKFPISRPNLTFSTLTVSNMSPEDSSIYLCSVDNTEAFFGQGTRLTVV.

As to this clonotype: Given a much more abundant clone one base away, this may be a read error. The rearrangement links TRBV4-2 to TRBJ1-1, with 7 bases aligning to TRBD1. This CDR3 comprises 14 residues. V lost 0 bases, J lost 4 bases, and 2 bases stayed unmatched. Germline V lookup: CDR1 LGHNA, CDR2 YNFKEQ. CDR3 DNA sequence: TGTGCCAGCAGCCAAGATGCAGGGGGCACTGAAGCTTTCTTT. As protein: CASSQDAGGTEAFF.

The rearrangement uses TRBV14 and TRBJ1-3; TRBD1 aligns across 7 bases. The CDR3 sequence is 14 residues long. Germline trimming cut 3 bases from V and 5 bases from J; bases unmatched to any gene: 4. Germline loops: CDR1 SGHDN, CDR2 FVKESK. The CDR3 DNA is TGTGCCAGCAGCCAGAGACAGGGTAGAAACACCATATATTTT. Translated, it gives CASSQRQGRNTIYF.

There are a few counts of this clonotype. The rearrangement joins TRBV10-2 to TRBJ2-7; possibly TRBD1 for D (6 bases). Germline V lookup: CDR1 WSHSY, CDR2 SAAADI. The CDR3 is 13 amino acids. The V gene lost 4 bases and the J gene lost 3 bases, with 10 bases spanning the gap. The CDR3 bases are TGCGCCAGCAGTGGACAGGCCATCTACGAGCAGTACGTC. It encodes CASSGQAIYEQYV.

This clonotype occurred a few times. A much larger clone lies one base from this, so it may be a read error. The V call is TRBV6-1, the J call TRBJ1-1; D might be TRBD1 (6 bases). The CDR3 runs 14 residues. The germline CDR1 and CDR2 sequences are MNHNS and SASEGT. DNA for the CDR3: TGTGCCGGCAGTCAATCGGACAGGAACACTGAAGCTTTCTTT. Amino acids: CAGSQSDRNTEAFF.

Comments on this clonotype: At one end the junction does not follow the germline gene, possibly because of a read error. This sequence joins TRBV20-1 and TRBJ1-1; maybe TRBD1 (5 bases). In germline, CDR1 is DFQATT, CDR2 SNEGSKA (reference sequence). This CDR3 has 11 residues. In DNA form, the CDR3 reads TGCAGTGCTTATGGGGGAACTGGAGCTTTCTTT. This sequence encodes CSAYGGTGAFF.

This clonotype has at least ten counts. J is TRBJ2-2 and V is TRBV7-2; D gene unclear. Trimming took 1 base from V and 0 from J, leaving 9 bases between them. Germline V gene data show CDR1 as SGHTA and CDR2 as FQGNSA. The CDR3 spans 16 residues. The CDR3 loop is CASSLGATSNTGELFF. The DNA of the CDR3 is TGTGCCAGCAGCTTAGGGGCTACCTCGAACACCGGGGAGCTGTTTTTT.

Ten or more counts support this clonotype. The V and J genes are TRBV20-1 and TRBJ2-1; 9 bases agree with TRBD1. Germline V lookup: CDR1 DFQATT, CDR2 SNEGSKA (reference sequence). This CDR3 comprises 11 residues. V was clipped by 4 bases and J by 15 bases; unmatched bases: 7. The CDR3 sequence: CSAISGTGRFF. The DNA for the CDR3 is TGCAGTGCTATTTCCGGGACAGGGAGGTTCTTC.

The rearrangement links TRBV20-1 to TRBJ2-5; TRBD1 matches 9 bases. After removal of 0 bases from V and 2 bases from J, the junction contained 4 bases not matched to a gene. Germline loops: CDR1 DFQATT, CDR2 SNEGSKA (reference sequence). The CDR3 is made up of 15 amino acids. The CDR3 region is CSARDPTGGQETQYF. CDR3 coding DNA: TGCAGTGCTAGAGATCCGACAGGGGGGCAAGAGACCCAGTACTTC.

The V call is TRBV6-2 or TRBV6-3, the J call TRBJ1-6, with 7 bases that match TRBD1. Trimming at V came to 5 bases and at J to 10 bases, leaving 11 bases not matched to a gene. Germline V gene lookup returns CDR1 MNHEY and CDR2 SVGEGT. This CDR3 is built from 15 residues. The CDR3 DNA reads TGTGCCAGCAGTGGGCAGACAGGGAAGGGCTCACCCCTCCACTTT. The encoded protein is CASSGQTGKGSPLHF.

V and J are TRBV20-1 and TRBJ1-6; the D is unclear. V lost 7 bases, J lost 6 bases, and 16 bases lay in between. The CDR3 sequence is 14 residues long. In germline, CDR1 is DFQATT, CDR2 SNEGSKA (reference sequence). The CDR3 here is CSVSDPAGNSPLHF. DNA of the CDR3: TGCAGTGTCTCGGACCCCGCGGGTAATTCACCCCTCCACTTT.

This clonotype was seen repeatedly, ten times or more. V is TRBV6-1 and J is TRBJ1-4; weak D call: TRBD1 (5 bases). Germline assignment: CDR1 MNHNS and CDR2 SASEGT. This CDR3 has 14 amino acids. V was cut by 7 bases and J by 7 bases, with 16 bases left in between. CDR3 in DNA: TGTGCCAGCACCCCCGGGGCCGGGAGTGAAAAACTGTTTTTT. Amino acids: CASTPGAGSEKLFF.

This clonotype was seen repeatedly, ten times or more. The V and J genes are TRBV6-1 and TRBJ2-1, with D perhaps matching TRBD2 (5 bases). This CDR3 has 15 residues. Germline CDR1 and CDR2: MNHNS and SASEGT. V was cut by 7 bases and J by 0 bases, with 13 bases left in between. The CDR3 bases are TGTGCCAGCAAGGCGGGTCAGAGCTCCTACAATGAGCAGTTCTTC. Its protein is CASKAGQSSYNEQFF.